This T cell receptor beta chain was identified in a study of post-analysis software for immune sequencing data. Findings and limits, study-wide: A handful of TRBV segments appeared more often in patients than in controls, and TRBV5-6, TRBV5-1 and TRBV20-1 were among these.

The CDR3 is 15 amino acids. V shed 1 base and J 6 bases; nucleotides not matched to a gene: 3. Per germline, CDR1 SEHNR and CDR2 FQNEAQ (reference sequence). TCR beta cDNA libraries had unique molecular identifiers. TCRdb used MiXCR to reprocess the PCR reads, holding one entry per CDR3 protein. The top ten hold roughly 4.9% of the sample, which has around 770,000 distinct CDR3 sequences, around 45% seen once. Concerning this clonotype itself: Its antigen remains unidentified.

The rearrangement uses TRBV7-9 and TRBJ2-1; 10 bases are a match to TRBD2. This sequence originates from a girl aged 5 to 17 with multiple sclerosis. The sequencing sample was made of blood. CDR3 amino acids: CASSLDSSGSNEQFF. The CDR3 region has the DNA TGTGCCAGCAGCTTAGACTCTAGCGGGAGCAATGAGCAGTTCTTC.